This T cell receptor (beta chain) stems from a study of T cell changes during pregnancy in multiple sclerosis. The germline V gene encodes CDR1 SGHTA and CDR2 FQGNSA. Trimming shortened V by 5 bases and J by 5 bases, and 13 bases separated the two germline ends. The CDR3 runs to 14 residues. Produced via immunoSEQ multiplex PCR; TCRdb's table is partial and in-frame only. In the table there are around 57,000 clones, around 92% of which are singletons. The receptor's source is a female donor in good health, enrolled as a control in a pregnancy study. The V and J genes are TRBV7-2 and TRBJ1-5, with D tentatively TRBD1 (6 bases). The starting material was CD4+ T cells from peripheral blood mononuclear cells, obtained after pregnancy. The CDR3, as DNA: TGTGCCAGCAGCCGGGACACTTTCCATCAGCCCCAGCATTTT. Its protein product is CASSRDTFHQPQHF. Complete variable domain (other parts from reference TRBV7-2 and TRBJ1-5): GAGVSQSPSNKVTEKGKDVELRCDPISGHTALYWYRQSLGQGLEFLIYFQGNSAPDKSGLPSDRFSAERTGGSVSTLTIQRTQQEDSAVYLCASSRDTFHQPQHFGDGTRLSIL.